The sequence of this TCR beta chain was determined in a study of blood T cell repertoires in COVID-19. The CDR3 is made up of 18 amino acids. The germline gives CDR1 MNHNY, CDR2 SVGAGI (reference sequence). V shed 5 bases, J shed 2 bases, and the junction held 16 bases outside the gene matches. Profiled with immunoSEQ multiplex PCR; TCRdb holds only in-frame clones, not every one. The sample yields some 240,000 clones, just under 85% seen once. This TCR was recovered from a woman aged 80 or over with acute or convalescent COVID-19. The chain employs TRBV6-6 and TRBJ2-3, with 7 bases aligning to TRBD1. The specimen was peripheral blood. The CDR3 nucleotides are TGTGCCAGCAGTCATACCGGACAGGTTGGGAGCCTCACAGATACGCAGTATTTT. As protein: CASSHTGQVGSLTDTQYF.